The rows below give T cell receptor beta chains drawn from one sample of a study of T cell responses to AZD1222 COVID-19 vaccine. Sequencing was performed with immunoSEQ multiplex PCR; in TCRdb, only in-frame clones are kept and a portion is missing. Among 130,000 or so clones, 80% to 95% were seen once, and the ten largest hold over 4%. The sample consisted of peripheral blood, taken 28 days after the second dose of the MenACWY control vaccine. These TCRs come from an adult who received the MenACWY meningococcal vaccine as a control. CDR3s include the opening cysteine and the closing phenylalanine or tryptophan. Fields, in order: V gene, D gene, J gene, clone size, CDR3 DNA, CDR3 protein. D genes are given only for firm matches. Expanded clones get a size class; other rows say once, few or many, or leave the size out.

>TRBV28|TRBD2|TRBJ2-7|few
TGTGCCAGCAGTTTATATGGGATGGGGGCTAGCGGGAAAGACTCCTACGAGCAGTACTTC
CASSLYGMGASGKDSYEQYF
>TRBV2|TRBD2|TRBJ2-5|NA
TGTGCCAGCAGTGTTACTAGCGGGGGTGGGGAGACCCAGTACTTC
CASSVTSGGGETQYF
>TRBV11-2|NA|TRBJ1-4|once
TGTGCCAGCAGCCCCCGCAAAAATGAAAAACTGTTTTTT
CASSPRKNEKLFF
>TRBV6-5|NA|TRBJ1-6|NA
TGTGCCAGCAGTTACCGGCATTCACCCCTCCACTTT
CASSYRHSPLHF
>TRBV6-2/TRBV6-3|TRBD2|TRBJ2-3|NA
TGTGCCAGCAGTTATCTAGCGGGGGGGACTTCGAGCACAGATACGCAGTATTTT
CASSYLAGGTSSTDTQYF
>TRBV19|NA|TRBJ1-4|NA
TGTGCCAGTAGTACGACAGTGTTGATGACTAATGAAAAACTGTTTTTT
CASSTTVLMTNEKLFF
>TRBV5-1|NA|TRBJ1-3|NA
TGCGCCAGCAGCTTGGAGGGGGGAAATCGAGACACCATATATTTT
CASSLEGGNRDTIYF
>TRBV13|TRBD1|TRBJ2-2|NA
TGTGCCAGCATTAACAGGGGGCCGAACACCGGGGAGCTGTTTTTT
CASINRGPNTGELFF
>TRBV7-9|TRBD1|TRBJ2-7|NA
TGTGCCAGCAGCTTGGGACAGGGGATGGTCTCCTACGAGCAGTACTTC
CASSLGQGMVSYEQYF
>TRBV7-9|TRBD1|TRBJ2-7|NA
TGTGCCAGCAGCGAAAACCGGGACAGGGCTGTCGAGCAGTACTTC
CASSENRDRAVEQYF
>TRBV11-2|NA|TRBJ1-6|NA
TGTGCCAGCAGCCCCCCAGGGATCTATAATTCACCCCTCCACTTT
CASSPPGIYNSPLHF
>TRBV5-6|NA|TRBJ1-5|NA
TGTGCCAGCAGCACTCCAGGGGATCAGCCCCAGCATTTT
CASSTPGDQPQHF
>TRBV1|NA|TRBJ2-7|NA
TGCACCAGCAGCCCCGATCCGCAGGAGCAGTACTTC
CTSSPDPQEQYF
>TRBV13|NA|TRBJ2-3|NA
TGTGCCAGCAGCTTACTCGGAGATACGCAGTATTTT
CASSLLGDTQYF
>TRBV3-1/TRBV3-2|NA|TRBJ2-7|NA
TGTGCCAGCAGACAACTTTCGGGTAGCGAGCAGTACTTC
CASRQLSGSEQYF
>TRBV4-1|NA|TRBJ2-7|NA
TGCGCCAGCAGCCAAGTTCAGGGCTACGAGCAGTACTTC
CASSQVQGYEQYF
>TRBV10-3|NA|TRBJ1-5|once
TGTGCCATCAGTGAACTTAATCAGCCCCAGCATTTT
CAISELNQPQHF
>TRBV5-5|TRBD1|TRBJ1-2|NA
TGTGCCAGCAGGCGACCGGACAGGAGAACGGGGGGCTACACCTTC
CASRRPDRRTGGYTF
>TRBV4-1|NA|TRBJ1-1|NA
TGCGCCAGCAACGACCCCAAGGTCCCCGTCACCGAAGCTTTCTTT
CASNDPKVPVTEAFF
>TRBV9|NA|TRBJ2-2|NA
TGTGCCAGCAGCGTACACGGGGGGAACACCGGGGAGCTGTTTTTT
CASSVHGGNTGELFF
>TRBV13|TRBD2|TRBJ2-7|once
TGTGCCAGCAGCCTGGGACTAGCGGGCTCTTCTTCGTACGAGCAGTACTTC
CASSLGLAGSSSYEQYF
>TRBV11-2|TRBD2|TRBJ2-1|NA
TGTGCCAGCAGCTTAGAAGGTAGGCGGGGGTCCTACAATGAGCAGTTCTTC
CASSLEGRRGSYNEQFF
>TRBV5-4|NA|TRBJ1-4|NA
TGTGCCAGCAGCTTGGGGGGCTCTACTAATGAAAAACTGTTTTTT
CASSLGGSTNEKLFF
>TRBV6-2/TRBV6-3|NA|TRBJ1-2|NA
TGTGCCAGCAGTGGTGGACTGCTCTATGGCTACACCTTC
CASSGGLLYGYTF